The rows below give T cell receptor beta chains drawn from one sample of a study of early T cells in non-severe SARS-CoV-2 infection. TCRdb reanalysed the 5' RACE reads using MiXCR and keeps one entry per CDR3 protein. The sample has about 59,000 distinct CDR3 sequences, roughly 13% seen once. This specimen consisted of whole blood, obtained at baseline. These receptors originate from an adult who was a healthcare worker with PCR-confirmed SARS-CoV-2 infection or an uninfected control (not recorded which). CDR3s include the opening cysteine and the closing phenylalanine or tryptophan. Each record gives: J gene, V gene, D gene, clone size, CDR3 protein, CDR3 DNA. D genes are given only for firm matches. Clone size appears in some rows only: once, few, many, or a class for an expanded clone.

j_gene: TRBJ1-1; v_gene: TRBV11-1; d_gene: TRBD1; abundance: many; CDR3aa: CASSSDRVGTEAFF; CDR3nt: TGTGCCAGCAGCTCGGACAGGGTTGGCACTGAAGCTTTCTTT
j_gene: TRBJ2-1; v_gene: TRBV5-6; d_gene: TRBD2; abundance: few; CDR3aa: CASSLLASGSRNEQFF; CDR3nt: TGTGCCAGCAGCTTGTTGGCTAGCGGGAGTAGGAATGAGCAGTTCTTC
j_gene: TRBJ2-2; v_gene: TRBV24-1; d_gene: .; abundance: few; CDR3aa: CATSDTNRAGELFF; CDR3nt: TGTGCCACCAGTGACACAAACAGGGCCGGGGAGCTGTTTTTT
j_gene: TRBJ2-5; v_gene: TRBV29-1; d_gene: TRBD1; abundance: few; CDR3aa: CSVLPGQGARETQYF; CDR3nt: TGCAGCGTTCTGCCGGGACAGGGGGCTCGGGAGACCCAGTACTTC
j_gene: TRBJ2-4; v_gene: TRBV5-1; d_gene: .; abundance: .; CDR3aa: CASSRSRTVAKNIQYF; CDR3nt: TGCGCCAGCAGCCGGAGCAGAACCGTAGCCAAAAACATTCAGTACTTC
j_gene: TRBJ2-2; v_gene: TRBV29-1; d_gene: TRBD2; abundance: many; CDR3aa: CSVRLAGGPALFF; CDR3nt: TGCAGCGTCAGACTAGCGGGGGGTCCGGCGCTGTTTTTT
j_gene: TRBJ2-1; v_gene: TRBV5-6; d_gene: TRBD2; abundance: many; CDR3aa: CASSLRLAGRHGQFF; CDR3nt: TGTGCCAGCAGCCTTCGATTAGCGGGCAGGCATGGGCAGTTCTTC
j_gene: TRBJ2-2; v_gene: TRBV5-1; d_gene: .; abundance: many; CDR3aa: CARRDLNTGELFF; CDR3nt: TGCGCCAGGAGGGACCTGAACACCGGGGAGCTGTTTTTT
j_gene: TRBJ1-2; v_gene: TRBV7-8; d_gene: TRBD1; abundance: .; CDR3aa: CASSSLKGQGAMRGYTF; CDR3nt: TGTGCCAGCAGCTCCCTCAAGGGACAGGGGGCAATGAGGGGCTACACCTTC
j_gene: TRBJ1-6; v_gene: TRBV5-1; d_gene: .; abundance: .; CDR3aa: CASSLDIIRNSPLHF; CDR3nt: TGCGCCAGCAGCTTAGACATTATTAGGAATTCACCCCTCCACTTT
j_gene: TRBJ2-2; v_gene: TRBV7-3; d_gene: .; abundance: few; CDR3aa: CASSKDHRTGELFF; CDR3nt: TGTGCCAGCAGCAAGGACCATCGCACCGGGGAGCTGTTTTTT
j_gene: TRBJ1-1; v_gene: TRBV4-1; d_gene: .; abundance: .; CDR3aa: CASSQERWDTEAFF; CDR3nt: TGCGCCAGCAGCCAAGAAAGATGGGACACTGAAGCTTTCTTT
j_gene: TRBJ2-7; v_gene: TRBV7-9; d_gene: .; abundance: .; CDR3aa: CASSFRGDVSYEQYF; CDR3nt: TGTGCCAGCAGCTTTAGGGGTGACGTATCCTACGAGCAGTACTTC
j_gene: TRBJ1-4; v_gene: TRBV7-2; d_gene: TRBD1; abundance: many; CDR3aa: CASSLQPPGQGRKLFF; CDR3nt: TGTGCCAGCAGCTTACAGCCCCCGGGACAGGGGAGGAAACTGTTTTTT
j_gene: TRBJ2-7; v_gene: TRBV19; d_gene: TRBD2; abundance: .; CDR3aa: CASRGVSEDEQYF; CDR3nt: TGTGCCAGTCGGGGGGTCTCGGAGGACGAGCAGTACTTC
j_gene: TRBJ2-2; v_gene: TRBV14; d_gene: TRBD2; abundance: many; CDR3aa: CFGTSGGPGELFF; CDR3nt: TGTTTTGGGACTAGCGGAGGTCCCGGGGAGCTGTTTTTT
j_gene: TRBJ2-3; v_gene: TRBV7-8; d_gene: TRBD2; abundance: many; CDR3aa: CASSAGLAGEWFREDTQYF; CDR3nt: TGTGCCAGCAGCGCGGGACTAGCGGGAGAATGGTTCAGGGAAGATACGCAGTATTTT
j_gene: TRBJ2-3; v_gene: TRBV5-4; d_gene: TRBD2; abundance: .; CDR3aa: CASSLLGLAGGATDTQYF; CDR3nt: TGTGCCAGCAGCTTGTTGGGACTAGCGGGGGGGGCCACAGATACGCAGTATTTT
j_gene: TRBJ1-1; v_gene: TRBV2; d_gene: TRBD1; abundance: many; CDR3aa: CASSEAFVGQGPAFF; CDR3nt: TGTGCCAGCAGTGAAGCGTTTGTAGGACAGGGGCCAGCTTTCTTT
j_gene: TRBJ2-5; v_gene: TRBV20-1; d_gene: .; abundance: few; CDR3aa: CSASRDNQETQYF; CDR3nt: TGCAGTGCTAGCAGGGACAACCAAGAGACCCAGTACTTC
j_gene: TRBJ2-1; v_gene: TRBV27; d_gene: TRBD2; abundance: .; CDR3aa: CASGEGREQFF; CDR3nt: TGTGCCAGCGGGGAGGGGCGGGAGCAGTTCTTC
j_gene: TRBJ1-6; v_gene: TRBV5-1; d_gene: TRBD1; abundance: .; CDR3aa: CASSLGQGRSPLHF; CDR3nt: TGCGCCAGCAGCTTAGGACAGGGTCGTTCACCCCTCCACTTT
j_gene: TRBJ2-3; v_gene: TRBV19; d_gene: .; abundance: .; CDR3aa: CASRRGETDTQYF; CDR3nt: TGTGCCAGTAGGAGGGGCGAAACAGATACGCAGTATTTT
j_gene: TRBJ1-6; v_gene: TRBV6-5; d_gene: TRBD1; abundance: .; CDR3aa: CASSRKTGGNSPLHF; CDR3nt: TGTGCCAGCAGTCGCAAGACAGGGGGGAATTCACCCCTCCACTTT
j_gene: TRBJ2-5; v_gene: TRBV5-1; d_gene: TRBD1; abundance: .; CDR3aa: CASGDSPEGGETQYF; CDR3nt: TGCGCCAGCGGGGACAGCCCCGAGGGTGGAGAGACCCAGTACTTC
j_gene: TRBJ2-7; v_gene: TRBV25-1; d_gene: TRBD1; abundance: few; CDR3aa: CATPTDRGDPPYYEQYF; CDR3nt: TGTGCCACCCCGACTGACAGGGGGGACCCCCCCTACTACGAGCAGTACTTC
j_gene: TRBJ1-1; v_gene: TRBV20-1; d_gene: TRBD1; abundance: .; CDR3aa: CSDEAGQANTEAFF; CDR3nt: TGCAGTGATGAAGCGGGACAGGCGAACACTGAAGCTTTCTTT
j_gene: TRBJ2-4; v_gene: TRBV4-2; d_gene: TRBD2; abundance: .; CDR3aa: CASSQDPGLAVKNIQYF; CDR3nt: TGTGCCAGCAGCCAAGATCCGGGACTAGCGGTCAAAAACATTCAGTACTTC
j_gene: TRBJ2-7; v_gene: TRBV29-1; d_gene: TRBD1; abundance: .; CDR3aa: CSVKDGQGRSYEQYF; CDR3nt: TGCAGCGTGAAAGACGGACAGGGGAGGTCCTACGAGCAGTACTTC
j_gene: TRBJ2-7; v_gene: TRBV6-2/TRBV6-3; d_gene: .; abundance: .; CDR3aa: CASSRYYEQYF; CDR3nt: TGTGCCAGCAGCCGGTACTACGAGCAGTACTTC
j_gene: TRBJ1-2; v_gene: TRBV7-2; d_gene: TRBD1; abundance: many; CDR3aa: CASSFRDRANYGYTF; CDR3nt: TGTGCCAGCAGTTTTCGGGACAGAGCTAACTATGGCTACACCTTC
j_gene: TRBJ1-1; v_gene: TRBV7-9; d_gene: .; abundance: .; CDR3aa: CASSQQVTANTEAFF; CDR3nt: TGTGCCAGCAGCCAACAGGTTACAGCGAACACTGAAGCTTTCTTT
j_gene: TRBJ2-3; v_gene: TRBV18; d_gene: .; abundance: .; CDR3aa: CASSPRGSTTDTQYF; CDR3nt: TGTGCCAGCTCACCACGAGGGAGTACAACAGATACGCAGTATTTT
j_gene: TRBJ2-5; v_gene: TRBV7-3; d_gene: .; abundance: few; CDR3aa: CASSLSGTLGETQYF; CDR3nt: TGTGCCAGCAGCTTGAGCGGCACGCTAGGGGAGACCCAGTACTTC
j_gene: TRBJ1-1; v_gene: TRBV19; d_gene: TRBD1; abundance: few; CDR3aa: CASSPRPRGTNTEAFF; CDR3nt: TGTGCCAGTAGTCCCCGCCCCAGGGGGACGAACACTGAAGCTTTCTTT
j_gene: TRBJ1-5; v_gene: TRBV20-1; d_gene: .; abundance: few; CDR3aa: CSARETSGFNQPQHF; CDR3nt: TGCAGTGCCCGGGAGACGTCGGGGTTCAATCAGCCCCAGCATTTT
j_gene: TRBJ1-1; v_gene: TRBV25-1; d_gene: TRBD1; abundance: many; CDR3aa: CASSEYRQGNTEAFF; CDR3nt: TGTGCCAGCAGTGAATACCGACAGGGGAACACTGAAGCTTTCTTT
j_gene: TRBJ1-2; v_gene: TRBV20-1; d_gene: .; abundance: .; CDR3aa: CSARANYGYTF; CDR3nt: TGCAGTGCTAGGGCTAACTATGGCTACACCTTC
j_gene: TRBJ1-1; v_gene: TRBV6-6; d_gene: .; abundance: few; CDR3aa: CASTLFGANTEAFF; CDR3nt: TGTGCCAGCACCCTGTTTGGGGCAAACACTGAAGCTTTCTTT
j_gene: TRBJ1-5; v_gene: TRBV7-2; d_gene: TRBD1; abundance: many; CDR3aa: CASSSGQGGIQPQHF; CDR3nt: TGTGCCAGCAGCTCGGGACAGGGGGGTATCCAGCCCCAGCATTTT
j_gene: TRBJ1-2; v_gene: TRBV12-3/TRBV12-4; d_gene: .; abundance: many; CDR3aa: CASSFGGGYGYTF; CDR3nt: TGTGCCAGCAGTTTCGGGGGAGGCTATGGCTACACCTTC
j_gene: TRBJ1-3; v_gene: TRBV7-9; d_gene: .; abundance: .; CDR3aa: CASSLEGYSGNTIYF; CDR3nt: TGTGCCAGCAGCTTAGAGGGGTACTCTGGAAACACCATATATTTT
j_gene: TRBJ2-3; v_gene: TRBV7-6; d_gene: .; abundance: many; CDR3aa: CASSLVWEGTDTQYF; CDR3nt: TGTGCCAGCAGCTTAGTCTGGGAAGGCACAGATACGCAGTATTTT
j_gene: TRBJ2-6; v_gene: TRBV5-1; d_gene: .; abundance: many; CDR3aa: CASSPKQVPGANVLTF; CDR3nt: TGCGCCAGCAGCCCAAAACAGGTTCCTGGGGCCAACGTCCTGACTTTC
j_gene: TRBJ1-6; v_gene: TRBV25-1; d_gene: TRBD1; abundance: .; CDR3aa: CASSAATGAGTPLHF; CDR3nt: TGTGCCAGCAGTGCCGCGACAGGGGCCGGGACACCCCTCCACTTT
j_gene: TRBJ2-7; v_gene: TRBV30; d_gene: TRBD2; abundance: .; CDR3aa: CAWSSGRNYEQYF; CDR3nt: TGTGCCTGGAGTAGCGGGAGGAACTACGAGCAGTACTTC
j_gene: TRBJ1-3; v_gene: TRBV5-6; d_gene: .; abundance: few; CDR3aa: CASSLTKRVNTIYF; CDR3nt: TGTGCCAGCAGCTTGACCAAGAGGGTAAACACCATATATTTT
j_gene: TRBJ1-4; v_gene: TRBV5-1; d_gene: TRBD1; abundance: many; CDR3aa: CASSLTGEKLFF; CDR3nt: TGCGCCAGCAGCTTGACAGGGGAGAAACTGTTTTTT
j_gene: TRBJ2-3; v_gene: TRBV6-2/TRBV6-3; d_gene: .; abundance: .; CDR3aa: CASSYGSGQVSDTQYF; CDR3nt: TGTGCCAGCAGTTATGGTAGCGGCCAGGTCTCAGATACGCAGTATTTT
j_gene: TRBJ1-6; v_gene: TRBV6-6; d_gene: TRBD1; abundance: many; CDR3aa: CASRTTGFNSPLHF; CDR3nt: TGTGCCAGCAGGACGACAGGGTTCAATTCACCCCTCCACTTT
j_gene: TRBJ2-1; v_gene: TRBV3-1; d_gene: .; abundance: few; CDR3aa: CASSPRVSAFYNEQFF; CDR3nt: TGTGCCAGCAGCCCCCGGGTTAGCGCCTTCTACAATGAGCAGTTCTTC
j_gene: TRBJ2-3; v_gene: TRBV7-2; d_gene: .; abundance: many; CDR3aa: CASSPGGSSGSDTQYF; CDR3nt: TGTGCCAGCAGCCCCGGTGGGTCTAGTGGGTCAGATACGCAGTATTTT
j_gene: TRBJ2-1; v_gene: TRBV7-3; d_gene: TRBD2; abundance: many; CDR3aa: CASSPEARLAGLNEQFF; CDR3nt: TGTGCCAGCAGCCCGGAGGCCCGACTAGCGGGATTAAATGAGCAGTTCTTC
j_gene: TRBJ2-5; v_gene: TRBV11-2; d_gene: .; abundance: .; CDR3aa: CASSLWETQYF; CDR3nt: TGTGCCAGCAGCTTGTGGGAGACCCAGTACTTC
j_gene: TRBJ2-1; v_gene: TRBV7-6; d_gene: .; abundance: .; CDR3aa: CASSHGLEQFF; CDR3nt: TGTGCCAGCAGTCACGGACTAGAGCAGTTCTTC
j_gene: TRBJ2-7; v_gene: TRBV11-2; d_gene: .; abundance: .; CDR3aa: CASSGPQGYEQYF; CDR3nt: TGTGCCAGCAGCGGCCCTCAAGGATACGAGCAGTACTTC
j_gene: TRBJ2-1; v_gene: TRBV7-9; d_gene: TRBD2; abundance: few; CDR3aa: CASSSKYSGTSGTEQFF; CDR3nt: TGTGCCAGCAGCTCGAAGTACTCCGGGACTAGCGGGACTGAGCAGTTCTTC
j_gene: TRBJ1-1; v_gene: TRBV15; d_gene: .; abundance: .; CDR3aa: CATSRGETEAFF; CDR3nt: TGTGCCACCAGCAGAGGGGAGACTGAAGCTTTCTTT
j_gene: TRBJ2-7; v_gene: TRBV7-9; d_gene: TRBD2; abundance: many; CDR3aa: CASSSGLADPYEQYF; CDR3nt: TGTGCCAGCAGTTCGGGACTAGCGGACCCCTACGAGCAGTACTTC